This T cell receptor (beta chain) was captured by sequencing in a study of CD8 T cells in ankylosing spondylitis. TCR beta libraries were made by quantitative 5'-RACE with molecular barcodes. TCRdb reprocessed the 5' RACE reads with MiXCR, giving one entry per CDR3 protein. Altogether 700,000 or so distinct CDR3 sequences are present, around a fifth being singletons, with the ten largest covering around a fifth. CDR1 SGHKS and CDR2 YYEKEE come from the germline V gene (reference sequence). The V segment lost 4 bases and the J segment 7 bases; nucleotides outside the gene matches: 8. This CDR3 has 14 amino acids. Turning to this clonotype: Its antigen is still unknown.

General observations from the study: Certain motif variants had earlier been reported in reactive arthritis synovial fluid and blood. Blood of patients with ankylosing spondylitis appeared to be characterized by a TCR beta motif of about 8 highly homologous variants.

Sequenced: blood, either unsorted or a sorted T cell fraction (not recorded which). The chain joins TRBV5-5 to TRBJ2-7, with 10 bases identical to TRBD1. The origin of this receptor is a male donor with ankylosing spondylitis. The CDR3, as DNA: TGTGCCAGCAGCGAAGCCGACAGGGGGCAAGAGCAGTACTTC. This codes for CASSEADRGQEQYF.